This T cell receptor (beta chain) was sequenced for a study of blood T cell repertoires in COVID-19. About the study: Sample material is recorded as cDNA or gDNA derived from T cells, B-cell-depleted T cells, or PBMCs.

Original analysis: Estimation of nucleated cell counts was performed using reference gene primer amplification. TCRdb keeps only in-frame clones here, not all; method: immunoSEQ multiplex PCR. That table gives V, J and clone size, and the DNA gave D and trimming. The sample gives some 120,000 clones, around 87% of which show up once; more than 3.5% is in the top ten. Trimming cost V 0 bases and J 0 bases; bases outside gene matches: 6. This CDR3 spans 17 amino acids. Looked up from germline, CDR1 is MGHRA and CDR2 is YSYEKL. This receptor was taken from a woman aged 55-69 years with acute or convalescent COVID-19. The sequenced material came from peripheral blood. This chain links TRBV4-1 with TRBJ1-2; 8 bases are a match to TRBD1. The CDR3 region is CASSQEFSGGTNYGYTF. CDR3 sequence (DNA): TGCGCCAGCAGCCAAGAGTTCTCAGGGGGCACTAACTATGGCTACACCTTC.